The 15 T cell receptor beta chains given below trace back to one sample, sequenced in a study of OX40 agonist ivuxolimab in advanced cancers. Libraries were prepared through the immunoSEQ multiplex PCR assay. As stored in TCRdb, this immuneACCESS dataset retains in-frame rearrangements with V and J assigned. A fraction of the clones does not appear; measured against another copy, unresolved V genes explain less than half of the discrepancy, and the remainder lacks a known reason. In this sample the table shows about 49,000 clones, roughly 85% of which occur a single time. About a fifth of the sample lies in the top ten. The sample here was CD4+ or CD8+ T cells sorted from blood, taken in a trial of the OX40 agonist ivuxolimab. These receptors all stem from an adult with an advanced solid tumor such as melanoma, head and neck, liver or kidney cancer.

This chain uses TRBV7-8 with TRBJ2-1; the D call may be TRBD1 or TRBD2 (6 bases each). The CDR3 has 15 amino acids. V was clipped by 5 bases and J by 2 bases, with 13 bases between them. CDR1 and CDR2 from the germline V gene are SGHVS and FQNEAQ. CDR3 loop: CASSKGGSAYNEQFF. CDR3 DNA sequence: TGTGCCAGCAGCAAAGGGGGGTCAGCCTACAATGAGCAGTTCTTC.

The chain uses TRBV6-5 and TRBJ2-7; D may be TRBD1 (5 bases). V was trimmed by 2 bases and J by 3 bases, leaving 8 bases between them. Germline V lookup: CDR1 MNHEY, CDR2 SVGAGI. CDR3 length: 13 residues. CDR3 protein: CASSYGRGYEQYF. DNA of the CDR3: TGTGCCAGCAGTTACGGTAGGGGCTACGAGCAGTACTTC.

The chain recombines TRBV23-1 with TRBJ1-2, with 10 bases fitting TRBD1. TRBV23-1 is designated an ORF whose function remains uncertain. V shed 0 bases, J shed 2 bases, and the junction held 6 bases outside the gene matches. The CDR3 consists of 17 residues. CDR3 in amino acids: CASSQSPPDRGNYGYTF. The CDR3 coding sequence is TGCGCCAGCAGTCAATCCCCCCCGGACAGGGGGAACTATGGCTACACCTTC.

With respect to this clone: The same CDR3 can be traced to other DNA sequences in this sample. This rearrangement joins TRBV25-1 to TRBJ2-3, with 10 nucleotides matching TRBD1. The germline CDR1 and CDR2 sequences are MGHDK and SYGVNS. CDR3 length equals 15 residues. The junction had 5 bases not matched to a gene; V was cut back by 5 bases and J by 3 bases. The CDR3 is CASSRQGAVTDTQYF. CDR3 nucleotide sequence: TGTGCCAGCAGTAGACAGGGGGCCGTAACAGATACGCAGTATTTT.

The sample holds a few counts of this clone. The chain uses TRBV6-5 and TRBJ1-1; D is uncertain. Trimming cost V 4 bases and J 0 bases, with 9 bases left between them. CDR3 length: 14 amino acids. The V gene's germline CDR1 is MNHEY and CDR2 SVGAGI. CDR3 loop: CASSFGTMNTEAFF. The CDR3 nucleotides are TGTGCCAGCAGTTTTGGAACTATGAACACTGAAGCTTTCTTT.

This clone was seen at least ten times. The V gene is TRBV4-1, the J gene TRBJ2-7; D gene uncertain. The CDR3 consists of 15 residues. Germline values: CDR1 MGHRA, CDR2 YSYEKL. Trimming left V 0 bases short and J 2 bases short, with 11 bases between. CDR3 region: CASSQDWPGPYEQYV. CDR3 nucleotides: TGCGCCAGCAGCCAAGATTGGCCGGGTCCCTACGAGCAGTACGTC.

The chain couples TRBV19 to TRBJ2-3; 7 nucleotides agree with TRBD1. This CDR3 region has 18 residues. From germline, CDR1 is LNHDA and CDR2 SQIVND (reference sequence). The V and J ends lost 5 bases and 2 bases, in that order; junction bases with no gene match: 16. The CDR3 coding sequence is TGTGCCAGTAGTCAACTGACAGGGTCCGCGTCCTCCACAGATACGCAGTATTTT. Translation: CASSQLTGSASSTDTQYF.

The rearrangement uses TRBV29-1 and TRBJ1-1, with TRBD1 identical over 10 bases. CDR1 is SQVTM, CDR2 ANQGSEA, per germline. CDR3 size: 15 residues. V gave up 3 bases and J gave up 0 bases; unmatched junction bases: 4. The CDR3 nucleotides read TGCAGCGTTGACGGGACAGGGGTTATGAACACTGAAGCTTTCTTT. Translating it yields CSVDGTGVMNTEAFF.

The chain carries TRBV30 and TRBJ1-2; D is ambiguous. CDR1 is GTSNPN and CDR2 is SVGIG in the germline V gene (reference sequence). Trimming shortened V by 4 bases and J by 8 bases, and 8 bases separated the two germline ends. This CDR3 comprises 10 residues. This chain's CDR3 is CAWKAGGYTF. The CDR3 DNA reads as TGTGCCTGGAAGGCTGGGGGCTACACCTTC.

This clone was observed a handful of times. This sequence joins TRBV27 and TRBJ2-2; possible D gene TRBD2, 6 bases. The CDR3 extends over 15 amino acids. The germline CDR1 and CDR2 sequences are MNHEY and SMNVEV (reference sequence). The germline V and J ends were trimmed by 4 bases and 1 base, with 10 bases remaining between them. The CDR3 loop is CASSSLAVNTGELFF. DNA of the CDR3: TGTGCCAGCAGTTCTTTAGCGGTGAACACCGGGGAGCTGTTTTTT.

This chain connects TRBV27 to TRBJ1-1, with D unclear. The V and J ends lost 6 bases and 0 bases respectively, with 11 bases between them. In germline, CDR1 is MNHEY, CDR2 SMNVEV (reference sequence). This CDR3 region has 14 residues. CDR3 nucleotide sequence: TGTGCCAGCAGAGAGACGTTGGTGAACACTGAAGCTTTCTTT. Encoded protein: CASRETLVNTEAFF.

This chain joins TRBV6-6 and TRBJ1-2; a weak D match, TRBD1 (5 bases). Germline V lookup: CDR1 MNHNY, CDR2 SVGAGI (reference sequence). Trimming left V 0 bases short and J 4 bases short, with 12 bases between. The length of the CDR3 is 15 residues. CDR3: CASSYSIGAPYGYTF. DNA of the CDR3: TGTGCCAGCAGTTACTCGATAGGGGCTCCCTATGGCTACACCTTC.

DNA of the CDR3: TGTGCCAGCAGCGCACTTGAAGGGGACAGGGGGCAGAATGAGCAGTTCTTC. This gives the protein CASSALEGDRGQNEQFF. The chain links TRBV5-6 to TRBJ2-1; 12 bases agree with TRBD1. The CDR3 sequence is 17 residues long. With V trimmed by 4 bases and J by 7 bases, 12 bases remained unmatched. Germline CDR1 is SGHDT and CDR2 is YYEEEE.

The chain combines TRBV7-2 with TRBJ2-7; TRBD1 is a possible D gene (5 bases). The germline CDR1 and CDR2 sequences are SGHTA and FQGNSA. The CDR3 is 14 residues long. The V end lost 5 bases, the J end lost 4 bases, and 15 bases lay between the germline ends. The CDR3 DNA reads TGTGCCAGCAGCCACCCAGCAGGACATTACGAGCAGTACTTC. Translated, it gives CASSHPAGHYEQYF.

This chain links TRBV7-2 with TRBJ2-1, with D perhaps given as TRBD1 or TRBD2 (6 bases each). V was shortened by 0 bases and J by 0 bases, with 12 bases between the two germline ends. Per germline, CDR1 SGHTA and CDR2 FQGNSA. The CDR3 covers 17 residues. CDR3 amino acids: CASSLAGGLISYNEQFF. DNA for the CDR3: TGTGCCAGCAGCTTAGCTGGGGGGCTCATCTCCTACAATGAGCAGTTCTTC.